The clone carrying this T cell receptor (beta chain) has just a few counts. Its target is not known. For TCRbeta, the library was prepared with unique molecular identifiers. TCRdb itself ran the PCR reads through MiXCR, one entry per CDR3 protein. This sample carries 600,000 to 700,000 distinct CDR3 sequences, around 13% of them seen once, and the ten largest clones take roughly 0.77%. This sample was taken from a study of T-cell reconstitution after alpha-beta-depleted transplantation in children. Regarding the study as a whole: After transplant, high TCRbeta diversity at day 60 in some patients arose from surviving recipient T cells and thymic progenitors. About two months after transplant, alpha-beta T cells reportedly came from several hundred expanded graft clones. From newly produced T cells came most of the T-cell counts and diversity one year after transplant.

The TCR was taken from a girl between 2 and 10 years old with congenital amegakaryocytic thrombocytopenia, due to receive a stem cell transplant. Sequences were derived from PBMCs, sampled before TCRalphabeta/CD19-depleted stem cell transplant.

Here the CDR3 DNA reads TGTGCCAGCAGTTTATACCGACTAGCGGGAAGAAATGAGCAGTTCTTC. As protein: CASSLYRLAGRNEQFF. The chain recombines TRBV27 with TRBJ2-1; TRBD2 agrees at 11 bases. J was trimmed by 7 bases and V by 1 base; bases with no gene match: 6. Germline V lookup: CDR1 MNHEY, CDR2 SMNVEV (reference sequence). This CDR3 is 16 amino acids long.